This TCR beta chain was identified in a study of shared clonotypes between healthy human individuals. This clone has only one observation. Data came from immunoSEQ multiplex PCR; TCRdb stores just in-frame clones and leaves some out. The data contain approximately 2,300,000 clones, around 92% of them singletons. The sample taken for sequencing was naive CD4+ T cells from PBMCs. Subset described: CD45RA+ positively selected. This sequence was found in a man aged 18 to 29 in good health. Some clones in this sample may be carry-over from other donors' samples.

The chain's CDR3 is CAISERADTEAFF. DNA of the CDR3: TGTGCCATCAGTGAGCGCGCAGACACTGAAGCTTTCTTT. J is TRBJ1-1 and V is TRBV10-3; D uncertain. This CDR3 region has 13 residues. V was cut by 2 bases and J by 3 bases, with 7 bases left in between. Looked up from germline, CDR1 is ENHRY and CDR2 is SYGVKD.